The 20 T cell receptor beta chains below were found in one sample sequenced in a study of blood T cell repertoires in COVID-19. Clones were sequenced by immunoSEQ multiplex PCR, and TCRdb holds only the in-frame ones, with some missing. The sample records around 220,000 clones, roughly 84% being singletons. Sequencing was performed on PBMCs or T cells enriched from blood (not recorded which). The source of these receptors is a woman aged 40 to 55 who had recovered from COVID-19.

V usage is TRBV9 and J usage is TRBJ1-4; no clear D gene. V shed 1 base and J shed 8 bases, with 12 bases lying between them. The CDR3 is 14 amino acids. The germline CDR1 and CDR2 sequences are SGDLS and YYNGEE. CDR3: CASSVSPAEEKLFF. CDR3 in DNA: TGTGCCAGCAGCGTATCCCCGGCGGAAGAAAAACTGTTTTTT.

This clone has ten or more counts. The chain links TRBV2 to TRBJ1-4; tentative D call: TRBD1 (5 bases). CDR3 length: 14 amino acids. V was clipped by 6 bases and J by 5 bases, with 13 bases between them. Germline assignment: CDR1 SNHLY and CDR2 FYNNEI. CDR3 protein: CASRTASSNEKLFF. CDR3 DNA: TGTGCCAGCAGGACAGCAAGTTCGAATGAAAAACTGTTTTTT.

This chain uses TRBV4-1 with TRBJ1-1; no clear D. V lost 5 bases and J 1 base, leaving 11 bases between the germline ends. CDR3 size: 14 residues. Per the germline V gene, CDR1 is MGHRA and CDR2 is YSYEKL. The CDR3 protein is CASSTRAWNTEAFF. As DNA, the CDR3 is TGCGCCAGCAGCACTAGGGCGTGGAACACTGAAGCTTTCTTT.

As DNA, the CDR3 is TGTGCCAGCAGCCTGACAGGGTCAGAAGAGACCCAGTACTTC. It translates to CASSLTGSEETQYF. The V and J genes are TRBV7-3 and TRBJ2-5, with 7 bases aligning to TRBD1. Germline trimming cut 5 bases from V and 3 bases from J; bases unmatched to any gene: 6. The CDR3 covers 14 residues. Germline CDR1 and CDR2: SGHTA and FQGTGA.

The chain links TRBV6-5 to TRBJ1-5, with TRBD1 matching over 10 bases. The CDR3 spans 14 residues. V dropped 6 bases and J dropped 6; count of bases not matched to a gene: 5. Germline CDR1 is MNHEY and CDR2 is SVGAGI. CDR3: CASSDRGLSQPQHF. Written as DNA, the CDR3 is TGTGCCAGCAGCGACAGGGGGCTGAGTCAGCCCCAGCATTTT.

This sequence joins TRBV5-4 and TRBJ2-7, with 10 nucleotides matching TRBD2. Germline V CDR1 and CDR2: SGHNT, YYREEE (reference sequence). V lost 3 bases to trimming and J lost 2 bases; unmatched junction nucleotides: 5. The CDR3 covers 15 residues. CDR3: CASSYGLAVTYEQYF. CDR3 coding DNA: TGTGCCAGCAGCTATGGACTAGCGGTAACCTACGAGCAGTACTTC. Filled out from reference TRBV5-4 and TRBJ2-7, the complete variable domain reads ETGVTQSPTHLIKTRGQQVTLRCSSQSGHNTVSWYQQALGQGPQFIFQYYREEENGRGNFPPRFSGLQFPNYSSELNVNALELDDSALYLCASSYGLAVTYEQYFGPGTRLTVT.

The V call is TRBV9, the J call TRBJ2-5; 10 nucleotides align to TRBD2. CDR1 and CDR2 (germline): SGDLS, YYNGEE. Trimming took 3 bases from V and 5 from J; bases not matched to a gene: 10. This CDR3 has 16 residues. The CDR3 nucleotides read TGTGCCAGCAGCGAGCGGGAGGGCCTCTTCGGGGAGACCCAGTACTTC. Its protein is CASSEREGLFGETQYF.

The chain combines TRBV11-2 with TRBJ2-7, with 8 bases matching TRBD2. Germline V gene sequence: CDR1 SGHAT, CDR2 FQNNGV. The CDR3 loop spans 16 amino acids. V shed 0 bases, J shed 5 bases, and the junction held 9 bases outside the gene matches. CDR3: CASSLEWTSLADEQYF. DNA of the CDR3: TGTGCCAGCAGCTTAGAATGGACTAGCCTTGCAGACGAGCAGTACTTC.

The chain has TRBV19 and TRBJ1-1, with D possibly matching TRBD1 (5 bases). Germline loops: CDR1 LNHDA, CDR2 SQIVND (reference sequence). The V end lost 1 base, the J end lost 0 bases, and 12 bases lay between the germline ends. The CDR3 contains 16 residues. The chain's CDR3 is CASSIARSDMNTEAFF. In nucleotides, the CDR3 is TGTGCCAGTAGTATAGCCCGTTCGGACATGAACACTGAAGCTTTCTTT. Using reference TRBV19 and TRBJ1-1 for the parts outside the CDR3, the full variable domain is DGGITQSPKYLFRKEGQNVTLSCEQNLNHDAMYWYRQDPGQGLRLIYYSQIVNDFQKGDIAEGYSVSREKKESFPLTVTSAQKNPTAFYLCASSIARSDMNTEAFFGQGTRLTVV.

This rearrangement joins TRBV12-5 to TRBJ1-5; TRBD1 might be the D (5 bases). Germline V CDR1 and CDR2: LGHNT, FRNRAP. Trimming removed 7 bases at V and 0 bases at J, with 13 bases between. The CDR3 extends over 15 amino acids. The CDR3 DNA follows: TGTGCTAGTGCTTCCGACAGAAATAGCAATCAGCCCCAGCATTTT. The encoded protein is CASASDRNSNQPQHF. Supplemented by reference TRBV12-5 and TRBJ1-5, the full variable domain reads DARVTQTPRHKVTEMGQEVTMRCQPILGHNTVFWYRQTMMQGLELLAYFRNRAPLDDSGMPKDRFSAEMPDATLATLKIQPSEPRDSAVYFCASASDRNSNQPQHFGDGTRLSIL.

V gene TRBV7-8 combines with J gene TRBJ2-3; 9 bases agree with TRBD2. V shed 2 bases and J 0 bases; nucleotides not matched to a gene: 15. This CDR3 has 20 amino acids. The germline V gene encodes CDR1 SGHVS and CDR2 FQNEAQ. CDR3 amino acids: CASSLLTGMRLAGSTDTQYF. CDR3 DNA sequence: TGTGCCAGCAGCTTATTAACGGGCATGAGGCTAGCGGGGAGCACAGATACGCAGTATTTT. The full variable domain, its missing parts supplied by reference TRBV7-8 and TRBJ2-3, is GAGVSQSPRYKVAKRGQDVALRCDPISGHVSLFWYQQALGQGPEFLTYFQNEAQLDKSGLPSDRFFAERPEGSVSTLKIQRTQQEDSAVYLCASSLLTGMRLAGSTDTQYFGPGTRLTVL.

The chain recombines TRBV6-5 with TRBJ2-7, with D possibly being TRBD1 (6 bases). This CDR3 comprises 13 residues. CDR1 is MNHEY, CDR2 SVGAGI, per germline. The germline V and J ends were trimmed by 7 bases and 3 bases, with 13 bases remaining between them. This chain's CDR3 is CASTQGRFYEQYV. The CDR3 DNA follows: TGTGCCAGCACGCAGGGGAGATTCTACGAGCAGTACGTC.

The chain has TRBV5-4 and TRBJ2-5; 7 bases are shared with TRBD2. J was trimmed by 6 bases and V by 2 bases; bases with no gene match: 7. The CDR3 is 14 residues long. Germline lookup yields CDR1 SGHNT and CDR2 YYREEE (reference sequence). Here the CDR3 reads CASSLPTSRKTQYF. DNA for the CDR3: TGTGCCAGCAGCTTACCGACTAGCCGAAAGACCCAGTACTTC.

This clone came up once. The V gene is TRBV27, the J gene TRBJ2-3, with 10 bases that match TRBD2. The CDR3 length is 16 residues. The junction had 12 bases not matched to a gene; V was cut back by 8 bases and J by 4 bases. CDR1 is MNHEY and CDR2 is SMNVEV in the germline V gene (reference sequence). The CDR3 loop is CASGGLAELSADTQYF. CDR3 in DNA: TGTGCCAGCGGTGGACTAGCGGAACTCTCCGCAGATACGCAGTATTTT.

The CDR3 DNA reads as TGTGCCAGCAGAGACGGAGTATATTCACCCCTCCACTTT. Its translation is CASRDGVYSPLHF. V gene TRBV27 combines with J gene TRBJ1-6; D is unresolved. This CDR3 has 13 amino acids. From germline, CDR1 is MNHEY and CDR2 SMNVEV (reference sequence). Trimming pared 6 bases from V and 8 bases from J, leaving 11 bases between.

This chain uses TRBV2 with TRBJ2-5; 13 bases agree with TRBD2. CDR3 size: 13 residues. CDR1 is SNHLY, CDR2 FYNNEI, per germline. The V segment lost 6 bases and the J segment 13 bases; nucleotides outside the gene matches: 8. In DNA, the CDR3 is TGTGCCAGCAGCTCCGGGACTAGCGGGGAAGGGTACTTC. This gives the protein CASSSGTSGEGYF.

There are a few counts of this clone. CDR3 sequence reads: CASSHRDRVGNQPQHF. The DNA of the CDR3 is TGTGCCAGCAGCCACCGGGACAGGGTGGGCAATCAGCCCCAGCATTTT. This chain uses TRBV3-1 (or the pseudogene TRBV3-2) with TRBJ1-5; 9 bases fit TRBD1. Germline V gene lookup returns CDR1 LGHDT and CDR2 YNNKEL (reference sequence). The CDR3 is 16 residues long. Trimming cost V 3 bases and J 2 bases; bases outside gene matches: 5.

The gene calls are TRBV7-2 and TRBJ1-5; tentatively, D is TRBD1 (5 bases). The germline gives CDR1 SGHTA, CDR2 FQGNSA. V lost 5 bases to trimming and J lost 3 bases, with 14 bases between them. This CDR3 is 15 amino acids long. CDR3 residues: CASSPRTGDNQPQHF. The CDR3 nucleotides read TGTGCCAGCAGCCCGAGAACAGGAGACAATCAGCCCCAGCATTTT. The variable domain in full, completed from reference TRBV7-2 and TRBJ1-5, reads GAGVSQSPSNKVTEKGKDVELRCDPISGHTALYWYRQSLGQGLEFLIYFQGNSAPDKSGLPSDRFSAERTGGSVSTLTIQRTQQEDSAVYLCASSPRTGDNQPQHFGDGTRLSIL.

The chain joins TRBV25-1 to TRBJ1-1; D is unresolved. Trimming stripped 6 bases from V and 4 bases from J, with 21 bases between. CDR3 length equals 16 residues. Germline V CDR1 and CDR2: MGHDK, SYGVNS. The CDR3 is CASSDNILARGTEAFF. CDR3 bases: TGTGCCAGCAGCGATAATATCTTAGCTCGCGGCACTGAAGCTTTCTTT.

CDR3 sequence (DNA): TGTGCCACCAGCACCTCAGGGGGACCCTACGAGCAGTACTTC. Translation: CATSTSGGPYEQYF. The V call is TRBV15, the J call TRBJ2-7; 7 nucleotides match TRBD1. CDR1 and CDR2 from the germline V gene are LNHNV and YYDKDF (reference sequence). Unmatched junction bases numbered 5, after V lost 4 bases and J lost 2 bases. CDR3 size: 14 residues. Using reference TRBV15 and TRBJ2-7 for the parts outside the CDR3, the full variable domain is DAMVIQNPRYQVTQFGKPVTLSCSQTLNHNVMYWYQQKSSQAPKLLFHYYDKDFNNEADTPDNFQSRRPNTSFCFLDIRSPGLGDTAMYLCATSTSGGPYEQYFGPGTRLTVT.